This TCR beta chain was sequenced in a study of blood T cell repertoires in COVID-19 (TCRdb year 2020). For the study in its entirety: Collaborator samples came from the United States, Italy and Spain and covered acute and convalescent phases of COVID-19. The material from the prospective study consisted of cDNA or gDNA derived from T cells, B-cell-depleted T cells, or PBMCs. Deeply sampled blood TCRbeta repertoires from subjects exposed to, actively infected with, or recovered from COVID-19 were included in the dataset. The repertoires were released in a freely available public database intended as a resource for research on the immune response to SARS-CoV-2. The samples were drawn from the first 160 participants of the ongoing ImmuneRACE study and from 950 to 1,500 subjects provided by 6 global collaborators. Nearly every sample came with metadata listing a de-identified subject ID, COVID-19 status, age in years and sex. Where available, HLA class I and class II types were obtained from metadata supplied by the sample provider rather than from assay-based typing.

What the study reported, not specific to this receptor: Clinical and demographic metadata were provided uncurated, with the amount varying by source and participant.

Collaborating institutions collected whole blood in K2EDTA tubes following their own protocols. For TCRbeta analysis, collaborator samples were shipped as frozen whole blood, as isolated PBMCs, or as DNA extracted from either sample type. Here V drops 0 bases and J drops 9 bases, and the junction holds 6 bases not matched to any gene. Based on the germline V gene, the CDR1 and CDR2 sequences are LGHNA and YNFKEQ. Taken from cysteine to phenylalanine, the CDR3 has 16 residues. The entry retains the CDR3 DNA only, 48 bases that are in frame from base 1. Regarding this clone: The antigen this receptor binds is unknown. The input lacks base qualities; no much larger clone sits a single base away.

TCRbeta CDR3 regions were amplified from genomic DNA by means of the immunoSEQ Assay, a bias-controlled multiplex PCR. Processing in the source paper ran as follows. Nucleated cell counts per sample were estimated from amplification of reference gene primers within the assay. Sequence reads were collapsed and filtered to measure the absolute abundance of every unique TCRbeta CDR3 rearrangement. Productive Simpson clonality was computed per sample as the square root of Simpson's diversity index over productive rearrangements. TCRdb mirrors the immuneACCESS table, restricted to in-frame sequences. Some clones are absent from its copies; in checked studies, under half trace to an unresolved V gene, and the reason for the others is unknown. D and trimming were read from the DNA, whereas the V and J calls and clone size are those reported in that table. Within this sample are approximately 170,000 clones, with 86% of them counted one time only. The ten largest make up 2.5% to 4% of the sample.

The V and J segments used are TRBV4-2 and TRBJ2-1; 12 junctional bases match TRBD2. The origin of this receptor is a man aged 65 to 79 with acute or convalescent COVID-19. The sample taken for sequencing was peripheral blood. In nucleotides, the sequence is TGTGCCAGCAGCCAAGAAGGTTTACTAGCGGGGGGTGAGCAGTTCTTC. Its coded protein is CASSQEGLLAGGEQFF.